These T cell receptor beta chains were read from a single sample in a study of identical twins. TCRdb passed the 5' RACE reads through MiXCR, listing each CDR3 protein once. The profile shows 450,000 or so distinct CDR3 sequences, about 24% of them singletons. The same data also went into a second study, on T cells expressing NK-cell markers.

The specimen sequenced was CD4+ T cells sorted from blood. These receptors all stem from a young woman in good health. Each CDR3 is given with its conserved first and last residue. The D gene is left open where the match is weak. Clone size is not always given. Where it is, it says once, few, many or a class for expanded clones.

abundance | d_gene | j_gene | len | v_gene | CDR3nt | CDR3aa
few | - | TRBJ2-7 | 13 | TRBV20-1 | TGCAGTGCAAAGACAGGTAGCTCCTACGAGCAGTACTTC | CSAKTGSSYEQYF
once | - | TRBJ2-1 | 16 | TRBV6-2/TRBV6-3 | TGTGCCAGCAGCCAAGCCGGGGACCTGGGGGTTGGTGAGCAGTTCTTC | CASSQAGDLGVGEQFF
- | - | TRBJ2-3 | 14 | TRBV12-3/TRBV12-4 | TGTGCCAGCCAGGGGAGGATCGGGACAGATACGCAGTATTTT | CASQGRIGTDTQYF
few | - | TRBJ1-1 | 14 | TRBV14 | TGTGCCAGCACCAATCGGGGCCTGGGCACTGAAGCTTTCTTT | CASTNRGLGTEAFF
once | - | TRBJ1-2 | 15 | TRBV7-2 | TGTGCCAGCAGCCGTACACAGTGGATCTACTATGGCTACACCTTC | CASSRTQWIYYGYTF
- | - | TRBJ1-4 | 14 | TRBV4-3 | TGCGCCAGCAGCCAAATGTCACTAAATGAAAAACTGTTTTTT | CASSQMSLNEKLFF
- | - | TRBJ2-7 | 12 | TRBV6-1 | TGTGCCAGCAAGCCAGCGGCCTACGAGCAGTACTTC | CASKPAAYEQYF
few | - | TRBJ2-7 | 13 | TRBV29-1 | TGCAGCGTCAAAGCCGAAGCTACATACGAGCAGTACTTC | CSVKAEATYEQYF
few | - | TRBJ1-5 | 12 | TRBV29-1 | TGCAGCGTTGAAGGGCCTAATCAGCCCCAGCATTTT | CSVEGPNQPQHF
few | TRBD1 | TRBJ1-2 | 14 | TRBV12-3/TRBV12-4 | TGTGCCAGCTGTACCGGGACAGGGGGCAATGGCTACACCTTC | CASCTGTGGNGYTF
- | - | TRBJ2-7 | 14 | TRBV29-1 | TGCAGCGTTGACGAACAGGGCCTCTCCTACGAGCAGTACTTC | CSVDEQGLSYEQYF
- | TRBD2 | TRBJ2-7 | 19 | TRBV5-6 | TGTGCCAGCAGCAATCTTGTCCCTAGACTAGCGGGGGACTCCTACGAGCAGTACTTC | CASSNLVPRLAGDSYEQYF
few | - | TRBJ2-7 | 14 | TRBV10-3 | TGTGCCATCAGTGGGCAGGGAATACCCTACGAGCAGTACTTC | CAISGQGIPYEQYF
few | - | TRBJ2-7 | 17 | TRBV5-1 | TGCGCCAGCAGCTTGAGAGGATATACGACACAAAGCTACGAGCAGTACTTC | CASSLRGYTTQSYEQYF
few | - | TRBJ2-7 | 15 | TRBV5-1 | TGCGCCAGCAGCTTCGTGGTGGGGGACTTGAGCGAGCAGTACTTC | CASSFVVGDLSEQYF
few | - | TRBJ2-1 | 15 | TRBV5-1 | TGTGCCAGCAGCCCAGGAGGGGGGTCCTACAATGAGCAGTTCTTC | CASSPGGGSYNEQFF
few | TRBD2 | TRBJ2-1 | 12 | TRBV11-2 | TGTGCCAGCAGCTCGTCCGGGACTAGTTATTTCTTC | CASSSSGTSYFF
many | - | TRBJ2-1 | 10 | TRBV12-5 | TGTGCTAGTGGTAGAAATGAGCAGTTCTTC | CASGRNEQFF
- | - | TRBJ2-3 | 12 | TRBV29-1 | TGCAGCGTCGCAGGAGGGGGAGATACGCAGTATTTT | CSVAGGGDTQYF
- | TRBD1 | TRBJ2-5 | 13 | TRBV11-2 | TGTGCCAGCAGCTTCGCCTGGCGACAGGGATACCGCTTC | CASSFAWRQGYRF
few | - | TRBJ1-2 | 13 | TRBV15 | TGTGCCACCAGCACCCTACTTAACTATGGCTACACCTTC | CATSTLLNYGYTF
- | - | TRBJ2-1 | 17 | TRBV9 | TGTGCCAGCAGCACACTTAGGGGAGCGAGCTCCTACAATGAGCAGTTCTTC | CASSTLRGASSYNEQFF
once | - | TRBJ2-5 | 13 | TRBV27 | TGTGCCAGCAAGACACGAAACCAAGAGACCCAGTACTTC | CASKTRNQETQYF
- | TRBD2 | TRBJ2-3 | 14 | TRBV20-1 | TGCAGTGCTAGGGACGGCGGGAGTATTGATACGCAGTATTTT | CSARDGGSIDTQYF
- | - | TRBJ2-2 | 17 | TRBV5-5 | TGTGCCAGCAGCCCTATGGCGGGTTTGTTGAACACCGGGGAGCTGTTTTTT | CASSPMAGLLNTGELFF
few | - | TRBJ2-1 | 16 | TRBV18 | TGTGCCAGCTCACCACGACAGTATAGCTCCTACAATGAGCAGTTCTTC | CASSPRQYSSYNEQFF
few | TRBD1 | TRBJ1-1 | 13 | TRBV6-1 | TGTGCCAGCAGGGACAGGTCTGACACTGAAGCTTTCTTT | CASRDRSDTEAFF
few | - | TRBJ2-7 | 11 | TRBV7-9 | TGTGCCAGCAGTCCCGGTTTCGAAAAGTACTTC | CASSPGFEKYF
- | - | TRBJ1-1 | 14 | TRBV3-1 | TGTGCCAGCAGAAATAGACAGGATAACACTGAAGTTTTCTTT | CASRNRQDNTEVFF
few | - | TRBJ2-7 | 13 | TRBV10-3 | TGTGCCTCGGGCCCCGGGTTGTCCTACGAGCAGTACTTC | CASGPGLSYEQYF
- | TRBD2 | TRBJ2-5 | 15 | TRBV20-1 | TGCAGTGCACCCGCCGCTAGCGGGGGAAGGGAGACCCAGTACTTC | CSAPAASGGRETQYF
- | - | TRBJ2-7 | 13 | TRBV7-2 | TGTGCCAGCAGCCCCTATTTTAACCACGAGCAGTACTTC | CASSPYFNHEQYF
many | - | TRBJ1-6 | 14 | TRBV12-3/TRBV12-4 | TGTGCCAGCAGGCCGCCAGGGTTCGATTCACCCCTCCACTTT | CASRPPGFDSPLHF
many | - | TRBJ1-5 | 13 | TRBV12-3/TRBV12-4 | TGTGCCAGCAGTGCACAGGGTAATCAGCCCCAGCATTTT | CASSAQGNQPQHF
- | - | TRBJ2-3 | 16 | TRBV7-9 | TGTGCCAGCAGCCTTTACGCAGGGGTAATTTTAGATACGCAGTATTTT | CASSLYAGVILDTQYF
- | - | TRBJ2-1 | 15 | TRBV20-1 | TGCAGTGCTAGAGATTCTCGCGGACAGTACAATGAGCAGTTCTTC | CSARDSRGQYNEQFF
- | - | TRBJ2-7 | 15 | TRBV29-1 | TGCAGCGTTGAAGAGGAGGGTTATAGCTCCTACGAGCAGTACTTC | CSVEEEGYSSYEQYF
few | - | TRBJ1-1 | 14 | TRBV3-1 | TGTGCCAGCAGCCATCTGGGGAAGGACACTGAAGCTTTCTTT | CASSHLGKDTEAFF
few | - | TRBJ1-6 | 14 | TRBV5-1 | TGCGCCAGCAGGACAGGAGAAGGAGGGTCACCCCTCCACTTT | CASRTGEGGSPLHF
- | - | TRBJ1-5 | 16 | TRBV4-1 | TGCGCCAGCAGCCAAGAAGGGACGGGGACGAATCAGCCCCAGCATTTT | CASSQEGTGTNQPQHF
- | - | TRBJ2-2 | 15 | TRBV6-5 | TGTGCCAGCAGTTACTCAGGGAAGAACACCGGGGAGCTGTTTTTT | CASSYSGKNTGELFF
- | - | TRBJ2-7 | 12 | TRBV10-3 | TGTGCCATCAGGGGGAGTGGGTACGAGCAGTACTTC | CAIRGSGYEQYF
many | - | TRBJ1-2 | 13 | TRBV12-3/TRBV12-4 | TGTGCCAGCAGTTTGTTAGATGACTATGGCTACACCTTC | CASSLLDDYGYTF
few | TRBD1 | TRBJ2-7 | 17 | TRBV11-2 | TGTGCCAGCAGCTTAGTCTCCGGGACAGGGACCATCTACGAGCAGTACTTC | CASSLVSGTGTIYEQYF
- | - | TRBJ1-2 | 13 | TRBV12-3/TRBV12-4 | TGTGCCAGCAGCCGGGGTGCTAACTATGGCTACACCTTC | CASSRGANYGYTF
few | - | TRBJ2-1 | 14 | TRBV12-3/TRBV12-4 | TGTGCCAGCAGTCCCCGGACAGAGTCTAATGAGCAGTTCTTC | CASSPRTESNEQFF